The 27 T cell receptor beta chains given below trace back to one sample, sequenced in a study of T-cell reconstitution after alpha-beta-depleted transplantation in children. The TCRbeta library incorporated unique molecular identifiers. TCRdb recomputed calls from the PCR reads with MiXCR, one row per CDR3 protein. This sample yields about 400,000 distinct CDR3 sequences, of which around 15% are seen a single time; approximately 28% belongs to the top ten. This material consisted of PBMCs, mostly from graft donor cells, taken 360 days after TCRalphabeta/CD19-depleted stem cell transplant. These receptor sequences come from a boy under two years old who had a stem cell transplant for Wiskott-Aldrich syndrome, so the T cells may come from the graft donor.

J is TRBJ2-7 and V is TRBV24-1; 8 nucleotides line up with TRBD2. Looked up from germline, CDR1 is KGHDR and CDR2 is SFDVKD. CDR3 length equals 15 residues. The J segment lost 3 bases and the V segment lost 4 bases, leaving 7 bases of the junction unmatched. The CDR3 reads CATSDSGTSFYEQYF. CDR3 DNA sequence: TGTGCCACCAGTGACTCCGGGACTAGTTTCTACGAGCAGTACTTC.

This clonotype was picked up a small number of times. The CDR3 sequence: CSAQQGPNYEQYF. CDR3 coding DNA: TGCAGTGCTCAACAGGGGCCCAACTACGAGCAGTACTTC. The chain uses TRBV20-1 and TRBJ2-7; 7 bases match TRBD1. Trimming cost V 5 bases and J 3 bases; bases outside gene matches: 7. The CDR3 covers 13 residues. Germline CDR1 DFQATT, CDR2 SNEGSKA (reference sequence).

This chain uses TRBV18 with TRBJ2-2; 10 nucleotides agree with TRBD2. Germline V gene sequence: CDR1 KGHSH, CDR2 LQKENI. The CDR3 is 19 amino acids. The V gene end was trimmed by 10 bases and the J gene end by 4 bases; junction bases not matched to a gene: 21. CDR3 in amino acids: CANPSPTSGNYLITGELFF. CDR3 sequence (DNA): TGTGCCAACCCAAGTCCAACTAGCGGGAACTACCTGATCACCGGGGAGCTGTTTTTT.

In this sample, this clonotype turned up a few times. V gene TRBV12-3 or TRBV12-4 combines with J gene TRBJ2-4; possibly TRBD2 for D (5 bases). V lost 2 bases, J lost 6 bases, and 17 bases lay in between. The CDR3 extends over 16 amino acids. The CDR3 DNA reads as TGTGCCAGCAGTTTATTGTCGGGGAGTCAAACAAACATTCAGTACTTC. Encoded protein: CASSLLSGSQTNIQYF.

The chain combines TRBV5-5 with TRBJ2-7; perhaps TRBD1 as D (6 bases). Germline CDR1 reads SGHKS; CDR2 reads YYEKEE (reference sequence). The length of the CDR3 is 15 residues. V lost 5 bases and J lost 4, with 19 bases in between. CDR3 amino acids: CASRLTQGWVYEQYF. CDR3 coding DNA: TGTGCCAGCAGGCTGACGCAGGGGTGGGTTTACGAGCAGTACTTC.

About this clonotype itself: A much larger clone differs by one base, so this may be a read error. The chain uses TRBV20-1 and TRBJ2-5, with D hard to call. V was trimmed by 3 bases and J by 3 bases, leaving 17 bases between them. Per germline, CDR1 DFQATT and CDR2 SNEGSKA (reference sequence). The CDR3 loop spans 15 amino acids. CDR3 in amino acids: CSARASLGIKETQYF. The DNA of the CDR3 is TGCAGTGCTAGGGCTAGTCTGGGGATAAAAGAGACCCAGTACTTC.

The J gene is TRBJ2-1, the V gene TRBV12-3 or TRBV12-4; 7 bases agree with TRBD2. Unmatched junction bases numbered 6, after V lost 4 bases and J lost 0 bases. The CDR3 totals 16 residues. The CDR3, as DNA: TGTGCCAGCAGTTATCTAGCGGAGAGCTCCTACAATGAGCAGTTCTTC. It specifies CASSYLAESSYNEQFF.

This clonotype was seen repeatedly, ten times or more. One end of the junction varies from germline; a read error may be responsible. The genes are TRBV6-1 and TRBJ2-5; TRBD1 matches 7 bases. CDR1 MNHNS and CDR2 SASEGT come from the germline V gene. The CDR3 has 14 amino acids. CDR3 residues: CASSLGTAQGTQYF. Here the CDR3 DNA reads TGTGCCAGCAGCCTTGGGACAGCCCAAGGGACCCAGTACTTC.

The chain is built from TRBV20-1 and TRBJ2-7, with 7 bases lining up with TRBD1. CDR3 size: 13 residues. From germline, CDR1 is DFQATT and CDR2 SNEGSKA (reference sequence). V was clipped by 6 bases and J by 5 bases; unmatched bases: 10. CDR3 DNA: TGCAGTGCGCGAAGACAGGGTGGCCACGAGCAGTACTTC. Protein sequence: CSARRQGGHEQYF.

This clonotype was seen many times. The chain combines TRBV28 with TRBJ2-7; possible D gene TRBD2, 6 bases. Per germline, CDR1 MDHEN and CDR2 SYDVKM. V dropped 6 bases and J dropped 2 bases, with 20 bases sitting between them. This CDR3 spans 16 amino acids. The CDR3 nucleotides read TGTGCCAGCAGCCTTGGGGGGACCGCACCCACCTACGAGCAGTACTTC. This codes for CASSLGGTAPTYEQYF.

Remarks on this clonotype: The junction departs from the called germline gene at one end, perhaps through a read error. The chain links TRBV28 to TRBJ2-7, with a possible D match to TRBD1 (6 bases). Germline CDR1 and CDR2: MDHEN and SYDVKM. This CDR3 is built from 11 residues. The DNA for the CDR3 is TGTGCCAGCAGTTTCAGGGGCAGTCTCAACTTC. The encoded protein is CASSFRGSLNF.

The CDR3 nucleotides read TGCGCCAGCAGCTTGAGCCCCTTAGCGGGAGGCCTTCTCGATGAGCAGTTCTTC. It translates to CASSLSPLAGGLLDEQFF. The V gene is TRBV5-1, the J gene TRBJ2-1; 10 bases align to TRBD2. Germline CDR1 is SGHRS and CDR2 is YFSETQ. Trimming removed 1 base from V and 8 bases from J; junction bases left unmatched: 15. The CDR3 runs 18 residues.

This clonotype has a count of ten or more. The J gene is TRBJ2-1, the V gene TRBV9; D assignment may be TRBD1 or TRBD2 (7 bases each). V was clipped by 4 bases and J by 5 bases, with 16 bases between them. Germline CDR1 SGDLS, CDR2 YYNGEE. The CDR3 has 15 amino acids. Here the CDR3 reads CASSPGGGKNNEQFF. The CDR3 DNA is TGTGCCAGCAGCCCAGGGGGGGGAAAAAACAATGAGCAGTTCTTC.

This clonotype has a handful of counts. This chain connects TRBV7-9 to TRBJ2-1, with D hard to call. The CDR3 runs 15 residues. Germline assignment: CDR1 SEHNR and CDR2 FQNEAQ (reference sequence). V was trimmed by 1 base and J by 0 bases, leaving 7 bases between them. For the CDR3, the DNA is TGTGCCAGCAGCTTAGAGGGCATCTCCTACAATGAGCAGTTCTTC. Its protein product is CASSLEGISYNEQFF.

The chain uses TRBV2 and TRBJ1-2, with D maybe TRBD1 (5 bases). Germline-derived CDR1 and CDR2 are SNHLY and FYNNEI. This CDR3 is 13 amino acids long. The V and J ends lost 4 bases and 2 bases respectively, with 8 bases between them. This CDR3 reads CASSGGRNYGYTF. The CDR3 coding sequence is TGTGCCAGCAGTGGGGGCAGGAACTATGGCTACACCTTC.

The chain carries TRBV25-1 and TRBJ2-2, with D hard to call. Trimming removed 1 base from V and 7 bases from J, with 4 bases in between. This CDR3 is built from 12 residues. Germline CDR1 is MGHDK and CDR2 is SYGVNS. The CDR3 loop is CASSESLGELFF. CDR3 DNA sequence: TGTGCCAGCAGTGAATCCCTCGGGGAGCTGTTTTTT.

This chain uses TRBV12-3 or TRBV12-4 with TRBJ1-4, with D perhaps matching TRBD1 (5 bases). CDR3 size: 14 residues. Trimming cost V 3 bases and J 8 bases, with 13 bases left between them. The CDR3 bases are TGTGCCAGCAGTTTTAGCCAGGGAGGCGAAAAACTGTTTTTT. Translating gives CASSFSQGGEKLFF.

In this sample, this clonotype turned up a few times. The rearrangement links TRBV6-1 to TRBJ2-7, with 11 bases fitting TRBD1. Germline values: CDR1 MNHNS, CDR2 SASEGT. After removal of 7 bases from V and 0 bases from J, the junction contained 8 bases not matched to a gene. This CDR3 has 16 residues. As DNA, the CDR3 is TGTGCCAGCAACAAAGCGGGACAGGGGGGCTCCTACGAGCAGTACTTC. This gives the protein CASNKAGQGGSYEQYF.

The chain employs TRBV11-3 and TRBJ2-1, with 7 bases fitting TRBD2. The V gene end was trimmed by 5 bases and the J gene end by 7 bases; junction bases not matched to a gene: 11. CDR1 is SGHNT, CDR2 YENEEA, per germline. The CDR3 consists of 15 residues. CDR3 in amino acids: CASSSSGLRGNEQFF. The CDR3 coding sequence is TGTGCCAGCAGCAGTAGCGGGCTACGCGGAAATGAGCAGTTCTTC.

The sample holds many counts of this clonotype. The chain is built from TRBV7-9 and TRBJ2-2; possibly TRBD1 for D (5 bases). Germline CDR1 reads SEHNR; CDR2 reads FQNEAQ (reference sequence). This CDR3 has 15 amino acids. V was cut by 5 bases and J by 9 bases, with 19 bases left in between. The DNA of the CDR3 is TGTGCCAGCAGCCCCCCGGGCGTAGGGGTGAGGGAGCTGTTTTTT. Protein: CASSPPGVGVRELFF.

Only a few counts were recorded for this clonotype. The gene calls are TRBV12-3 or TRBV12-4 and TRBJ2-7; 9 bases are a match to TRBD2. The CDR3 runs 15 residues. V was clipped by 3 bases and J by 1 base; unmatched bases: 4. The CDR3 region has the DNA TGTGCCAGCAGTTTTTGGGGACTAGCATCCTACGAGCAGTACTTC. Encoded protein: CASSFWGLASYEQYF.

This clonotype was seen only a few times. The chain employs TRBV4-3 and TRBJ2-1; 10 bases match TRBD2. This CDR3 comprises 17 residues. V was clipped by 0 bases and J by 6 bases; unmatched bases: 8. Germline V gene sequence: CDR1 LGHNA, CDR2 YSLEER. CDR3 nucleotides: TGCGCCAGCAGCCAAGATGGGAGCGGGAGGGGCGGCAATGAGCAGTTCTTC. It encodes CASSQDGSGRGGNEQFF.

Many counts were recorded for this clonotype. The chain employs TRBV4-3 and TRBJ2-1; TRBD2 agrees at 8 bases. The CDR3 contains 16 residues. The V segment lost 1 base and the J segment 8 bases; nucleotides outside the gene matches: 10. CDR1 and CDR2 from the germline V gene are LGHNA and YSLEER. CDR3 amino acids: CASSQGPGLVLDEQFF. CDR3 nucleotide sequence: TGCGCCAGCAGCCAAGGTCCGGGACTAGTGTTGGATGAGCAGTTCTTC.

This clonotype showed up many times. V gene TRBV5-1 combines with J gene TRBJ2-7, with 8 bases aligning to TRBD1. The V gene's germline CDR1 is SGHRS and CDR2 YFSETQ. V shed 1 base and J 3 bases; nucleotides not matched to a gene: 3. This CDR3 region has 14 residues. As DNA, the CDR3 is TGCGCCAGCAGCTTGCGGACAGGGTACTACGAGCAGTACTTC. Protein product: CASSLRTGYYEQYF.

In DNA, the CDR3 is TGCGCCAGCAGCCGGGGACTAGCGGGAGGGCCGGATACGCAGTATTTT. Amino acids: CASSRGLAGGPDTQYF. The genes are TRBV4-3 and TRBJ2-3; the match to TRBD2 covers 16 bases. The CDR3 loop spans 16 amino acids. V trimming: 4 bases; J trimming: 6 bases; junction bases outside the gene matches: 4. Germline CDR1 and CDR2: LGHNA and YSLEER.

In this sample, this clonotype turned up a few times. The chain has TRBV12-3 or TRBV12-4 and TRBJ2-2; D ambiguous. V was trimmed by 6 bases and J by 8 bases, leaving 10 bases between them. This CDR3 region has 12 residues. The chain's CDR3 is CASSPWAGELFF. In nucleotides, the CDR3 is TGTGCCAGCAGCCCCTGGGCGGGGGAGCTGTTTTTT.

CDR3: CASNLEGGYNEQFF. CDR3 in DNA: TGCGCCAGCAACCTAGAGGGGGGGTACAATGAGCAGTTCTTC. The V gene is TRBV5-1, the J gene TRBJ2-1; tentative D call: TRBD2 (7 bases). CDR1 is SGHRS, CDR2 YFSETQ, per germline. V was trimmed by 6 bases and J by 4 bases, leaving 14 bases between them. CDR3 length: 14 amino acids.